This TCR beta chain came from a study of human T cells and chemical hapten exposure. Findings and limits, study-wide: Expanded TCRs showed more large CDR3 clusters than pre-sensitization or healthy control sets. High-frequency TCRs, those above 1 in 1000, stayed the same after DPC sensitization.

Germline values: CDR1 SGHVS, CDR2 FNYEAQ. This CDR3 region has 16 residues. V lost 1 base and J 4 bases, leaving 13 bases between the germline ends. Documented time point: patch test 3, about 24 weeks after DPC sensitization. Treatment of the sample: therapeutic diphenylcyclopropenone sensitization with weekly scalp DPC. As originally analysed: Sample-level TCR yields exhibited a median of approximately 89,000, with a range of 23,224 to 690,600. MiXCR, applied by TCRdb to the RACE reads, yields one record per CDR3 protein. Here the V and J calls rest on TCRdb's processing, not on the authors' analysis. The table includes roughly 60,000 distinct CDR3 sequences, around 12% detected once. This clonotype was detected ten times or more. As yet, its antigen is unknown.

The TCR was taken from a man aged 25 to 40 with alopecia areata. Some clones in this sample may be carry-over from other donors' samples. The specimen comprised whole blood, sampled in connection with sensitization to the hapten diphenylcyclopropenone (DPC). The chain recombines TRBV7-6 with TRBJ2-2; D is unclear. The CDR3 sequence is CASSLEYGHPTGELFF. The CDR3 DNA reads as TGTGCCAGCAGCTTAGAGTACGGGCACCCCACCGGGGAGCTGTTTTTT.